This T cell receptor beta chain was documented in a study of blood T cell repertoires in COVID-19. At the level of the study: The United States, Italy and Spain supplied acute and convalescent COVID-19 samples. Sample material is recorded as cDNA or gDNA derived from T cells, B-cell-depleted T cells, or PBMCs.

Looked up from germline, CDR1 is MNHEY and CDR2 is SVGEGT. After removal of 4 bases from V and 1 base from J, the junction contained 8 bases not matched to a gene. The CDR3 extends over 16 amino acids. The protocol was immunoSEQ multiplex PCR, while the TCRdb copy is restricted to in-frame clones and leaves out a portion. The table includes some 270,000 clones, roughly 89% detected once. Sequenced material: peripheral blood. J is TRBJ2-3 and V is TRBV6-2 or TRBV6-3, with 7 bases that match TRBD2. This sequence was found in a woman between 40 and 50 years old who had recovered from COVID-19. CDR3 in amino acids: CASSSPEGRGTDTQYF. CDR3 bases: TGTGCCAGCAGTTCCCCCGAGGGGAGGGGCACAGATACGCAGTATTTT.